A single sample is the source of the 27 T cell receptor beta chains below, sequenced in a study of identical twins. In TCRdb, the 5' RACE reads were re-called with MiXCR into one record per CDR3 protein. This sample carries roughly 470,000 distinct CDR3 sequences, roughly an eighth of them seen once, and the ten largest clones take approximately 0.98%. The sample also formed part of further work on yellow fever vaccine responses in identical twins.

Material: CD4+ T cells sorted from blood. The source of these receptors is a woman between 18 and 29 years old in good health.

CDR3: CASRQREGRRQETQYF. DNA for the CDR3: TGCGCCAGCAGACAGCGGGAGGGCCGGCGCCAAGAGACCCAGTACTTC. This chain links TRBV5-1 with TRBJ2-5; 10 positions agree with TRBD2. This CDR3 is 16 amino acids long. The germline V gene has CDR1 SGHRS and CDR2 YFSETQ. The V gene end was trimmed by 5 bases and the J gene end by 1 base; junction bases not matched to a gene: 8.

DNA of the CDR3: TGTGCCAGCAGTTACGGGCAGGGGCACTCTGGAAACACCATATATTTT. Translation gives CASSYGQGHSGNTIYF. J is TRBJ1-3 and V is TRBV6-5; a weak D match, TRBD1 (6 bases). Germline V gene sequence: CDR1 MNHEY, CDR2 SVGAGI. Trimming stripped 2 bases from V and 0 bases from J, with 11 bases between. This CDR3 is built from 16 residues.

The chain is built from TRBV13 and TRBJ2-3; TRBD2 agrees at 9 bases. The germline gives CDR1 PRHDT, CDR2 FYEKMQ (reference sequence). The CDR3 length is 16 residues. V lost 5 bases and J lost 0; bases outside the gene matches: 6. This CDR3 is CASSTRLAASTDTQYF. The CDR3 coding sequence is TGTGCCAGCAGCACCCGACTAGCGGCTAGCACAGATACGCAGTATTTT.

This clonotype was seen a few times. This chain joins TRBV20-1 and TRBJ2-5; D is undetermined. The V gene's germline CDR1 is DFQATT and CDR2 SNEGSKA (reference sequence). V dropped 5 bases and J dropped 0 bases, with 7 bases sitting between them. CDR3 length: 12 residues. CDR3 amino acids: CSADRDQETQYF. The DNA for the CDR3 is TGCAGTGCTGACCGGGACCAAGAGACCCAGTACTTC.

This clonotype was counted many times. The chain couples TRBV5-5 to TRBJ2-7; 9 bases align to TRBD1. Germline V gives CDR1 SGHKS, CDR2 YYEKEE (reference sequence). The CDR3 spans 14 residues. V trimming: 4 bases; J trimming: 7 bases; junction bases outside the gene matches: 9. The CDR3 protein is CASSVLAGTGEQYF. CDR3 nucleotide sequence: TGTGCCAGCAGCGTATTAGCCGGGACAGGGGAGCAGTACTTC.

In its sample, this clonotype was seen many times. This rearrangement joins TRBV3-1 to TRBJ1-5; 9 bases are shared with TRBD1. The germline V gene encodes CDR1 LGHDT and CDR2 YNNKEL (reference sequence). CDR3 size: 15 residues. V trimming: 6 bases; J trimming: 4 bases; junction bases outside the gene matches: 7. The CDR3: CASSPTGTGNQPQHF. The CDR3 coding sequence is TGTGCCAGCAGTCCAACCGGGACAGGGAATCAGCCCCAGCATTTT.

With regard to this clonotype: This could be a read error, since a much larger clone is one nucleotide away. The chain is built from TRBV6-1 and TRBJ2-7, with TRBD1 matching over 7 bases. Trimming removed 7 bases from V and 2 bases from J; junction bases left unmatched: 5. Germline loops: CDR1 MNHNS, CDR2 SASEGT. This CDR3 has 13 amino acids. CDR3 loop: CASKDRRTYEQYF. The CDR3 DNA follows: TGTGCCAGCAAGGACAGGCGAACCTACGAGCAGTACTTC.

The chain carries TRBV5-6 and TRBJ2-7; maybe TRBD2 (6 bases). This CDR3 is built from 14 residues. Trimming cost V 5 bases and J 2 bases, with 14 bases left between them. Germline V gives CDR1 SGHDT, CDR2 YYEEEE. In nucleotides, the CDR3 is TGTGCCAGCAGGACGACTGCGGGGCCCTACGAGCAGTACTTC. Translated: CASRTTAGPYEQYF. The full variable domain, rest sourced from reference TRBV5-6 and TRBJ2-7, is DAGVTQSPTHLIKTRGQQVTLRCSPKSGHDTVSWYQQALGQGPQFIFQYYEEEERQRGNFPDRFSGHQFPNYSSELNVNALLLGDSALYLCASRTTAGPYEQYFGPGTRLTVT.

This clonotype was counted only a few times. The V and J genes are TRBV28 and TRBJ2-5; the match to TRBD2 covers 9 bases. This CDR3 has 13 amino acids. Germline V gives CDR1 MDHEN, CDR2 SYDVKM. V trimming: 8 bases; J trimming: 3 bases; junction bases outside the gene matches: 4. The CDR3 here is CASLTSGEETQYF. CDR3 in DNA: TGTGCCAGCCTGACTAGCGGAGAAGAGACCCAGTACTTC.

The V call is TRBV12-3 or TRBV12-4, the J call TRBJ1-4, with D hard to call. The CDR3 length is 13 residues. Trimming removed 3 bases at V and 11 bases at J, with 13 bases between. This chain's CDR3 is CASSFNSVYKLFF. DNA of the CDR3: TGTGCCAGCAGTTTTAACAGCGTTTATAAACTGTTTTTT.

This clonotype was observed a few times. This chain joins TRBV20-1 and TRBJ2-2; TRBD1 matches at 7 bases. The V gene's germline CDR1 is DFQATT and CDR2 SNEGSKA (reference sequence). With V trimmed by 0 bases and J by 0 bases, 4 bases remained unmatched. The CDR3 has 16 amino acids. CDR3 coding DNA: TGCAGTGCTAGAGATAAAGGGGGCCCGAACACCGGGGAGCTGTTTTTT. Translating it yields CSARDKGGPNTGELFF.

This clonotype has only a few counts. The chain has TRBV7-3 and TRBJ2-1; no clear D. Germline values: CDR1 SGHTA, CDR2 FQGTGA. The V gene lost 1 base and the J gene lost 7 bases, with 8 bases spanning the gap. The CDR3 length is 13 residues. CDR3 bases: TGTGCCAGCAGCTTAAATTCGATGAATGAGCAGTTCTTC. Translating it yields CASSLNSMNEQFF.

This clonotype turned up a few times. The chain combines TRBV7-2 with TRBJ2-7; 8 bases map to TRBD1. The V gene end was trimmed by 4 bases and the J gene end by 7 bases; junction bases not matched to a gene: 6. The CDR3 sequence is 13 residues long. CDR1 and CDR2 from the germline V gene are SGHTA and FQGNSA. The CDR3 region is CASSYQGAQEQYF. The CDR3 bases are TGTGCCAGCAGCTACCAGGGGGCGCAGGAGCAGTACTTC.

The table lists this clonotype with a few counts. The gene calls are TRBV20-1 and TRBJ2-3, with 10 bases that match TRBD2. Germline V gives CDR1 DFQATT, CDR2 SNEGSKA (reference sequence). The CDR3 loop spans 15 amino acids. V gave up 0 bases and J gave up 7 bases; unmatched junction bases: 7. The CDR3 protein is CSARDGTSEINTQYF. In DNA, the CDR3 is TGCAGTGCTAGAGATGGGACTAGCGAGATAAATACGCAGTATTTT.

This clonotype has only a few counts. This chain joins TRBV6-1 and TRBJ2-6; 9 bases agree with TRBD2. In germline, CDR1 is MNHNS, CDR2 SASEGT. CDR3 size: 15 residues. J gave up 2 bases and V 6 bases, and 2 bases lay outside the gene matches. The CDR3 DNA follows: TGTGCCAGCAGAAGGACTAGCGCTGGGGCCAACGTCCTGACTTTC. It yields the protein CASRRTSAGANVLTF.

In its sample, this clonotype was seen a few times. The chain couples TRBV6-5 to TRBJ2-7; TRBD1 matches at 10 bases. Trimming removed 0 bases from V and 3 bases from J; junction bases left unmatched: 2. The CDR3 extends over 15 amino acids. CDR1 MNHEY and CDR2 SVGAGI come from the germline V gene. The CDR3 DNA is TGTGCCAGCAGTTACTCGGGACAGGGGTTCTACGAGCAGTACTTC. Translation: CASSYSGQGFYEQYF.

This clonotype was found a few times. Compared with germline, one end of the junction differs, possibly owing to a read error. The rearrangement joins TRBV10-3 to TRBJ2-2, with 11 bases matching TRBD2. Germline CDR1 and CDR2: ENHRY and SYGVKD. CDR3 size: 17 residues. The CDR3 reads CAISESRLAGNSGELFF. CDR3 nucleotides: TGTGCCATCAGTGAGTCGAGACTAGCGGGGAACTCCGGGGAGCTGTTTTTT.

This clonotype was found once. The chain recombines TRBV7-9 with TRBJ2-2; TRBD1 is a possible D gene (5 bases). The germline CDR1 and CDR2 sequences are SEHNR and FQNEAQ (reference sequence). CDR3 length: 16 amino acids. V was trimmed by 5 bases and J by 5 bases, leaving 18 bases between them. CDR3 protein: CASSARQRGWTGELFF. For the CDR3, the DNA is TGTGCCAGCAGCGCCCGACAAAGGGGATGGACCGGGGAGCTGTTTTTT.

This clonotype was observed a few times. The V call is TRBV7-2, the J call TRBJ1-6; D is uncertain. Germline V gene sequence: CDR1 SGHTA, CDR2 FQGNSA. Trimming took off 0 bases at V and 10 bases at J, with 10 bases between the two ends. The CDR3 consists of 14 residues. The CDR3 reads CASSLALGYSPLHF. In DNA, the CDR3 is TGTGCCAGCAGCTTAGCGCTTGGGTACTCACCCCTCCACTTT.

V and J are TRBV3-1 and TRBJ1-3; D perhaps matches TRBD1 (6 bases). CDR1 and CDR2 (germline): LGHDT, YNNKEL (reference sequence). CDR3 length: 12 amino acids. The ends were cut back, 4 bases at V and 8 bases at J, with 9 bases in the middle. CDR3 in amino acids: CASSPPGDTIYF. CDR3 sequence (DNA): TGTGCCAGCAGCCCCCCAGGGGACACCATATATTTT.

This clonotype was observed at least ten times. V is TRBV29-1 and J is TRBJ2-5; D call uncertain. This CDR3 is built from 13 residues. Trimming pared 4 bases from V and 2 bases from J, leaving 11 bases between. Germline CDR1 SQVTM, CDR2 ANQGSEA. The CDR3 region is CSVAAYIQETQYF. DNA for the CDR3: TGCAGCGTTGCCGCCTATATTCAAGAGACCCAGTACTTC.

J is TRBJ1-5 and V is TRBV6-1; TRBD1 matches 10 bases. The CDR3 runs 18 residues. Germline V gives CDR1 MNHNS, CDR2 SASEGT. J gave up 0 bases and V 5 bases, and 10 bases lay outside the gene matches. The CDR3: CASSRTGGSRYSNQPQHF. The CDR3 DNA follows: TGTGCCAGCAGTCGGACAGGGGGGAGCAGATATAGCAATCAGCCCCAGCATTTT.

The V gene is TRBV21-1, the J gene TRBJ2-1. TRBV21-1 is given as a pseudogene. CDR3 length: 15 residues. Here the CDR3 reads CASSKGISVGNEQFF. In DNA form, the CDR3 reads TGTGCCAGCAGCAAAGGGATTTCGGTGGGTAATGAGCAGTTCTTC.

This clonotype has ten or more counts. The chain has TRBV5-6 and TRBJ2-1; 12 bases line up with TRBD1. This CDR3 has 17 residues. V shed 7 bases, J shed 7 bases, and the junction held 15 bases outside the gene matches. The germline V gene has CDR1 SGHDT and CDR2 YYEEEE. CDR3 residues: CASQLVGQGARMNEQFF. The DNA of the CDR3 is TGTGCCAGCCAGCTTGTGGGACAGGGGGCGCGGATGAATGAGCAGTTCTTC. The variable domain in full, completed from reference TRBV5-6 and TRBJ2-1, reads DAGVTQSPTHLIKTRGQQVTLRCSPKSGHDTVSWYQQALGQGPQFIFQYYEEEERQRGNFPDRFSGHQFPNYSSELNVNALLLGDSALYLCASQLVGQGARMNEQFFGPGTRLTVL.

The rearrangement links TRBV20-1 to TRBJ2-7; 7 positions agree with TRBD1. Germline loops: CDR1 DFQATT, CDR2 SNEGSKA (reference sequence). The V and J ends lost 5 bases and 4 bases, in that order; junction bases with no gene match: 11. The CDR3 is 14 amino acids. The CDR3 coding sequence is TGCAGTGCTCAACGGACAGGCGTCGGGTACGAGCAGTACTTC. Its protein is CSAQRTGVGYEQYF.

The CDR3 loop is CATSGERGRETQYF. Here the CDR3 DNA reads TGTGCCACCAGTGGGGAGAGGGGGCGAGAGACCCAGTACTTC. The chain combines TRBV24-1 with TRBJ2-5, with TRBD1 matching over 7 bases. The CDR3 runs to 14 residues. Germline loops: CDR1 KGHDR, CDR2 SFDVKD. Trimming cost V 5 bases and J 4 bases; bases outside gene matches: 6.

This clonotype turned up a few times. The chain combines TRBV24-1 with TRBJ1-2; D may be TRBD1 (5 bases). Trimming stripped 3 bases from V and 3 bases from J, with 19 bases between. Germline CDR1 KGHDR, CDR2 SFDVKD. The CDR3 is 17 amino acids. The CDR3 sequence: CATSDPGQAGLDYGYTF. The CDR3 nucleotides read TGTGCCACCAGTGATCCGGGGCAGGCGGGATTGGACTATGGCTACACCTTC.